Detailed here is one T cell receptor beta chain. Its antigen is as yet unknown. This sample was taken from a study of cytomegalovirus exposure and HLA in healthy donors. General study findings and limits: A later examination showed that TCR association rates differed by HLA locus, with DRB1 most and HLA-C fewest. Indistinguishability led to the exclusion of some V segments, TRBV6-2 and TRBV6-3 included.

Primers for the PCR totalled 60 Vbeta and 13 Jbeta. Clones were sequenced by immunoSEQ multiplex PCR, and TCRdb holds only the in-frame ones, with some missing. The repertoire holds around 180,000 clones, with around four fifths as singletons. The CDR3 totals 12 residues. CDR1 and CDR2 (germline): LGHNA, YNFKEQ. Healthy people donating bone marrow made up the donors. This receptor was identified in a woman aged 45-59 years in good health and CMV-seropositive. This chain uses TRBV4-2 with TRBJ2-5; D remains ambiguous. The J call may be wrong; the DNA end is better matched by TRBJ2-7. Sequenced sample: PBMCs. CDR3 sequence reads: CASSQGAYEQYF. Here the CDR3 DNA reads TGTGCCAGCAGCCAAGGGGCCTACGAGCAGTACTTC.